This passage covers 32 T cell receptor beta chains from one sample sequenced in a study of early T cells in non-severe SARS-CoV-2 infection. TCRdb independently ran MiXCR on the 5' RACE reads; one entry per CDR3 protein. The sample shows tens of thousands of distinct CDR3 sequences, roughly 10% of them seen only once. Sequences were obtained from whole blood. These receptors were collected from an adult who was a healthcare worker with PCR-confirmed SARS-CoV-2 infection or an uninfected control (not recorded which).

In this sample, this clonotype turned up many times. V usage is TRBV6-5 and J usage is TRBJ2-3; D is tentatively TRBD1 or TRBD2 (6 bases each). CDR1 is MNHEY and CDR2 is SVGAGI in the germline V gene. This CDR3 comprises 13 residues. Here the CDR3 reads CATGAGETDTQYF. The CDR3 DNA is TGTGCTACGGGGGCAGGGGAAACAGATACGCAGTATTTT.

The sample holds a few counts of this clonotype. The V gene is TRBV5-1, the J gene TRBJ1-1, with D possibly being TRBD1 (5 bases). V was pared by 0 bases and J by 0 bases, with 12 bases between. Looked up from germline, CDR1 is SGHRS and CDR2 is YFSETQ. The CDR3 length is 16 residues. CDR3: CASSLAWGDLNTEAFF. In DNA, the CDR3 is TGCGCCAGCAGCTTGGCTTGGGGGGACTTGAACACTGAAGCTTTCTTT.

This clonotype has at least ten counts. The V gene is TRBV27, the J gene TRBJ1-1; perhaps TRBD1 as D (5 bases). This CDR3 spans 14 amino acids. The germline CDR1 and CDR2 sequences are MNHEY and SMNVEV (reference sequence). V dropped 5 bases and J dropped 5 bases, with 15 bases sitting between them. CDR3 loop: CASSLEIGVTEAFF. In DNA form, the CDR3 reads TGTGCCAGCAGTCTCGAAATAGGGGTTACTGAAGCTTTCTTT.

The rearrangement links TRBV18 to TRBJ1-4; no definite D call. This CDR3 has 13 amino acids. V was cut by 5 bases and J by 0 bases, with 4 bases left in between. In germline, CDR1 is KGHSH, CDR2 LQKENI. Written as DNA, the CDR3 is TGTGCCAGCTCATTTTCAACTAATGAAAAACTGTTTTTT. This translates into CASSFSTNEKLFF.

The table lists this clonotype with a few counts. The V gene is TRBV5-1, the J gene TRBJ1-2; D uncertain. Trimming pared 4 bases from V and 4 bases from J, leaving 8 bases between. CDR1 is SGHRS, CDR2 YFSETQ, per germline. The CDR3 is made up of 12 amino acids. The CDR3 DNA reads as TGCGCCAGCAGCGCGGGGAGCTATGGCTACACCTTC. Its protein is CASSAGSYGYTF. Together with reference TRBV5-1 and TRBJ1-2, the CDR3 gives the full variable domain: KAGVTQTPRYLIKTRGQQVTLSCSPISGHRSVSWYQQTPGQGLQFLFEYFSETQRNKGNFPGRFSGRQFSNSRSEMNVSTLELGDSALYLCASSAGSYGYTFGSGTRLTVV.

A few counts support this clonotype. The V call is TRBV5-6, the J call TRBJ1-1; 7 nucleotides align to TRBD1. The length of the CDR3 is 17 residues. V was clipped by 4 bases and J by 2 bases; unmatched bases: 14. Germline V gene lookup returns CDR1 SGHDT and CDR2 YYEEEE. The DNA for the CDR3 is TGTGCCAGCAGCCGTCGGCAGGGGACAGCTATAAACACTGAAGCTTTCTTT. Translated: CASSRRQGTAINTEAFF.

The V gene is TRBV12-3 or TRBV12-4, the J gene TRBJ2-1; D uncertain. CDR3 size: 12 residues. Trimming cost V 3 bases and J 9 bases, with 9 bases left between them. The CDR3 region has the DNA TGTGCCAGCAGTTTCGGGCGTAGTGAGCAGTTCTTC. Its protein product is CASSFGRSEQFF.

There are many counts of this clonotype. The CDR3 region is CATSDLSDNEQFF. DNA for the CDR3: TGTGCCACCAGTGATTTGTCCGACAATGAGCAGTTCTTC. The rearrangement links TRBV24-1 to TRBJ2-1; D uncertain. From germline, CDR1 is KGHDR and CDR2 SFDVKD. The CDR3 sequence is 13 residues long. V shed 0 bases and J shed 5 bases, with 4 bases lying between them.

DNA of the CDR3: TGCGCCAGCAGCTTGAGTCTAGAGGGATACAATGAGCAGTTCTTC. Its protein product is CASSLSLEGYNEQFF. The chain links TRBV5-1 to TRBJ2-1; perhaps TRBD2 as D (5 bases). CDR1 and CDR2 (germline): SGHRS, YFSETQ. V was shortened by 1 base and J by 4 bases, with 12 bases between the two germline ends. CDR3 length equals 15 residues.

This clonotype was observed at least ten times. The gene calls are TRBV6-2 or TRBV6-3 and TRBJ1-3, with D hard to call. This CDR3 spans 15 amino acids. V was clipped by 6 bases and J by 0 bases, with 12 bases between them. Germline V CDR1 and CDR2: MNHEY, SVGEGT. CDR3 region: CASRDTPNSGNTIYF. CDR3 DNA sequence: TGTGCCAGCAGAGACACACCGAACTCTGGAAACACCATATATTTT.

The chain is built from TRBV7-2 and TRBJ2-1; no clear D. The V end lost 5 bases, the J end lost 2 bases, and 7 bases lay between the germline ends. In germline, CDR1 is SGHTA, CDR2 FQGNSA. The CDR3 has 13 residues. The CDR3 coding sequence is TGTGCCAGCAGCCCTCATGCCTACAATGAGCAGTTCTTC. Translated: CASSPHAYNEQFF. The variable domain in full, completed from reference TRBV7-2 and TRBJ2-1, reads GAGVSQSPSNKVTEKGKDVELRCDPISGHTALYWYRQSLGQGLEFLIYFQGNSAPDKSGLPSDRFSAERTGGSVSTLTIQRTQQEDSAVYLCASSPHAYNEQFFGPGTRLTVL.

This clonotype was found many times. The rearrangement uses TRBV29-1 and TRBJ1-2, with 11 bases lining up with TRBD1. J lost 6 bases, V lost 7 bases, and 4 bases had no gene match. CDR3 length: 12 amino acids. Germline V CDR1 and CDR2: SQVTM, ANQGSEA. DNA for the CDR3: TGCAGCGCCCGGACAGGGGGCGATGGCTACACCTTC. This gives the protein CSARTGGDGYTF.

This clonotype was recorded at least ten times. The rearrangement links TRBV7-9 to TRBJ1-2; no clear D. V was cut by 5 bases and J by 0 bases, with 4 bases left in between. The germline CDR1 and CDR2 sequences are SEHNR and FQNEAQ (reference sequence). This CDR3 comprises 12 residues. The chain's CDR3 is CASSPTNYGYTF. The CDR3 nucleotides are TGTGCCAGCAGCCCAACTAACTATGGCTACACCTTC.

J is TRBJ1-4 and V is TRBV28, with TRBD1 matching 7 bases. CDR1 is MDHEN and CDR2 is SYDVKM in the germline V gene. After removal of 5 bases from V and 5 bases from J, the junction contained 5 bases not matched to a gene. This CDR3 has 14 residues. CDR3 in DNA: TGTGCCAGCAGTCTGGTGACAGGGAATGAAAAACTGTTTTTT. Translation: CASSLVTGNEKLFF. The whole variable domain, remainder taken from reference TRBV28 and TRBJ1-4, is DVKVTQSSRYLVKRTGEKVFLECVQDMDHENMFWYRQDPGLGLRLIYFSYDVKMKEKGDIPEGYSVSREKKERFSLILESASTNQTSMYLCASSLVTGNEKLFFGSGTQLSVL.

At least ten counts were recorded for this clonotype. This chain links TRBV7-2 with TRBJ2-5; D is possibly TRBD1 (6 bases). CDR1 and CDR2 from the germline V gene are SGHTA and FQGNSA. CDR3 length: 12 amino acids. V lost 7 bases and J 5 bases, leaving 11 bases between the germline ends. The CDR3 loop reads CASTRRGETQYF. CDR3 in DNA: TGTGCCAGCACAAGAAGGGGGGAGACCCAGTACTTC.

This clonotype was found a few times. The V call is TRBV12-3 or TRBV12-4, the J call TRBJ1-4, with D uncertain. CDR3 length: 17 residues. V lost 3 bases and J 5 bases, leaving 19 bases between the germline ends. This CDR3 reads CASSLAGSPQQNEKLFF. CDR3 coding DNA: TGTGCCAGCAGTTTGGCAGGAAGTCCTCAACAGAATGAAAAACTGTTTTTT.

The gene calls are TRBV6-6 and TRBJ2-7; TRBD2 agrees at 11 bases. This CDR3 has 15 amino acids. Unmatched junction bases numbered 8, after V lost 7 bases and J lost 3 bases. Germline CDR1 is MNHNY and CDR2 is SVGAGI (reference sequence). In DNA, the CDR3 is TGTGCCAGCATGGGTAAACTAGCGGGAGACTACGAGCAGTACTTC. Its translation: CASMGKLAGDYEQYF.

As concerns this clonotype: No conserved phenylalanine or tryptophan ends this CDR3, so it is likely a read error. V usage is TRBV29-1 and J usage is TRBJ2-6, with a tentative D call TRBD2 (6 bases). Germline CDR1 and CDR2: SQVTM and ANQGSEA. V lost 6 bases, J lost 2 bases, and 11 bases lay in between. The CDR3 extends over 14 amino acids. The CDR3 is CSVLGGPGANVLTL. The CDR3 region has the DNA TGCAGCGTCCTGGGGGGACCTGGGGCCAACGTCCTGACTCTC.

This clonotype was seen repeatedly, ten times or more. V usage is TRBV9 and J usage is TRBJ1-6; D gene unclear. This CDR3 region has 14 residues. CDR1 and CDR2 (germline): SGDLS, YYNGEE. The V end was cut by 0 bases, the J end by 5 bases, with 6 bases between. In DNA form, the CDR3 reads TGTGCCAGCAGCGTAGCAGGAAATAATTCACCCCTCCACTTT. Protein: CASSVAGNNSPLHF. Based on the CDR3 plus reference TRBV9 and TRBJ1-6, the full variable domain is DSGVTQTPKHLITATGQRVTLRCSPRSGDLSVYWYQQSLDQGLQFLIQYYNGEERAKGNILERFSAQQFPDLHSELNLSSLELGDSALYFCASSVAGNNSPLHFGNGTRLTVT.

This clonotype was seen a handful of times. This chain connects TRBV10-3 to TRBJ2-7, with 7 bases lining up with TRBD1. J lost 10 bases, V lost 4 bases, and 7 bases had no gene match. The germline V gene encodes CDR1 ENHRY and CDR2 SYGVKD. This CDR3 region has 12 residues. The CDR3 nucleotides read TGTGCCATCAGTGGAGACAGGGATCGTCAGTACTTC. Translated, it gives CAISGDRDRQYF.

This clonotype has ten or more counts. The chain couples TRBV7-9 to TRBJ2-1; 8 positions match TRBD2. This CDR3 comprises 15 residues. V dropped 0 bases and J dropped 8; count of bases not matched to a gene: 6. The V gene's germline CDR1 is SEHNR and CDR2 FQNEAQ (reference sequence). CDR3 region: CASSLAGTSPHEQFF. The CDR3 coding sequence is TGTGCCAGCAGCTTAGCGGGGACTAGTCCCCATGAGCAGTTCTTC.

This clonotype has just a few counts. The V and J genes are TRBV10-3 and TRBJ2-3, with 10 positions matching TRBD2. The CDR3 covers 13 residues. Germline CDR1 ENHRY, CDR2 SYGVKD. Trimming at V came to 10 bases and at J to 4 bases, leaving 5 bases not matched to a gene. The CDR3 DNA is TGTGCCACCCTAGCGGGAGAAGCAGATACGCAGTATTTT. Its translation is CATLAGEADTQYF.

The chain couples TRBV24-1 to TRBJ1-1; 7 nucleotides agree with TRBD1. Germline trimming cut 2 bases from V and 3 bases from J; bases unmatched to any gene: 8. Germline-derived CDR1 and CDR2 are KGHDR and SFDVKD. The CDR3 contains 16 residues. The CDR3 DNA is TGTGCCACCAGTGATTGCGCGACAGGGAGGGACACTGAAGCTTTCTTT. This sequence encodes CATSDCATGRDTEAFF.

The chain recombines TRBV2 with TRBJ2-1, with TRBD2 identical over 13 bases. This CDR3 region has 14 residues. Trimming removed 5 bases from V and 8 bases from J; junction bases left unmatched: 3. Germline V lookup: CDR1 SNHLY, CDR2 FYNNEI. The CDR3 DNA reads TGTGCCAGCAGTCAACTAGCGGGAGGGTATGAGCAGTTCTTC. Protein sequence: CASSQLAGGYEQFF.

The chain recombines TRBV20-1 with TRBJ1-2; D possibly corresponds to TRBD1 (6 bases). V was shortened by 6 bases and J by 1 base, with 12 bases between the two germline ends. Germline V gene data show CDR1 as DFQATT and CDR2 as SNEGSKA (reference sequence). The CDR3 is 13 residues long. CDR3: CSARTGINYGYTF. Written as DNA, the CDR3 is TGCAGTGCCCGCACAGGGATTAACTATGGCTACACCTTC.

This clonotype was seen ten or more times. V gene TRBV5-1 combines with J gene TRBJ2-3; 11 bases align to TRBD2. This CDR3 spans 15 amino acids. The V and J ends lost 4 bases and 6 bases, in that order; junction bases with no gene match: 7. Germline lookup yields CDR1 SGHRS and CDR2 YFSETQ. The CDR3 is CASSPGLAGPDTQYF. CDR3 nucleotide sequence: TGCGCCAGCAGCCCAGGACTAGCGGGCCCGGATACGCAGTATTTT.

The rearrangement uses TRBV7-3 and TRBJ2-1; possibly TRBD1 or TRBD2 for D (5 bases each). Trimming cost V 5 bases and J 4 bases, with 12 bases left between them. The CDR3 loop spans 14 amino acids. Germline V CDR1 and CDR2: SGHTA, FQGTGA. CDR3 residues: CASSQPGPYNEQFF. CDR3 DNA sequence: TGTGCCAGCAGCCAACCGGGACCTTACAATGAGCAGTTCTTC.

The chain couples TRBV3-1 to TRBJ2-1; 9 nucleotides align to TRBD1. The CDR3 length is 17 residues. The V gene's germline CDR1 is LGHDT and CDR2 YNNKEL (reference sequence). The V and J ends lost 1 base and 6 bases, in that order; junction bases with no gene match: 10. The CDR3 region is CASSQGSGTGPTNEQFF. In DNA, the CDR3 is TGTGCCAGCAGCCAAGGTTCAGGGACAGGGCCGACCAATGAGCAGTTCTTC.

The rearrangement uses TRBV10-2 and TRBJ2-2; D perhaps matches TRBD2 (5 bases). Germline V CDR1 and CDR2: WSHSY, SAAADI. V was trimmed by 6 bases and J by 4 bases, leaving 18 bases between them. The CDR3 is 16 residues long. The CDR3 is CASSPARGGSTGELFF. The CDR3 DNA sequence: TGCGCCAGCAGCCCCGCAAGAGGAGGTAGCACCGGGGAGCTGTTTTTT.

Ten or more counts support this clonotype. J is TRBJ1-5 and V is TRBV12-3 or TRBV12-4; D is ambiguous. V dropped 7 bases and J dropped 4 bases, with 11 bases sitting between them. The CDR3 length is 13 residues. This CDR3 reads CASNREQNQPQHF. The CDR3 DNA sequence: TGTGCCAGCAATCGGGAACAAAATCAGCCCCAGCATTTT.

This clonotype was recorded at least ten times. The gene calls are TRBV3-1 and TRBJ2-5, with 7 positions matching TRBD2. CDR3 length equals 15 residues. In germline, CDR1 is LGHDT, CDR2 YNNKEL (reference sequence). With V trimmed by 1 base and J by 5 bases, 7 bases remained unmatched. The CDR3 is CASSQGTSAGETQYF. DNA of the CDR3: TGTGCCAGCAGCCAAGGCACTAGCGCAGGGGAGACCCAGTACTTC.

This clonotype was detected a few times. The gene calls are TRBV11-1 and TRBJ2-7; 10 bases line up with TRBD2. The germline V gene has CDR1 SGHAT and CDR2 FQDESV (reference sequence). V lost 2 bases and J lost 5; bases outside the gene matches: 3. This CDR3 contains 14 residues. The chain's CDR3 is CASSLLGLADEQYF. Written as DNA, the CDR3 is TGTGCCAGCAGCTTATTAGGACTAGCGGACGAGCAGTACTTC.